This passage covers 23 T cell receptor beta chains from one sample sequenced in a study of beta chain features in type 1 diabetes. The sequenced template was cDNA made from the entire isolated RNA. Clones were read by immunoSEQ multiplex PCR, and TCRdb kept only the in-frame ones, dropping some. The sample holds about 150,000 clones, just over 9% seen once. Sequencing was performed on central memory CD4+ T cells from blood. Receptors were obtained from a woman under 30 in good health.

This clone was detected a few times. The chain links TRBV9 to TRBJ2-2; 7 nucleotides match TRBD1. Losses at the gene ends were 4 bases for V and 8 bases for J; bases not matched to a gene: 8. The CDR3 is made up of 14 amino acids. Per germline, CDR1 SGDLS and CDR2 YYNGEE. CDR3 coding DNA: TGTGCCAGCAGCACAAGGGGGCAGGCTGGGGAGCTGTTTTTT. This translates into CASSTRGQAGELFF.

This clone was counted between two and nine times. This rearrangement joins TRBV9 to TRBJ1-4; D unresolved. CDR3 size: 14 residues. CDR1 is SGDLS, CDR2 YYNGEE, per germline. V lost 3 bases and J 10 bases, leaving 16 bases between the germline ends. In DNA form, the CDR3 reads TGTGCCAGCAGCGAGGCCCCGGAGGGCGGAAAACTGTTTTTT. Its translation is CASSEAPEGGKLFF.

The chain couples TRBV30 to TRBJ2-1, with 7 positions matching TRBD2. The CDR3 extends over 15 amino acids. Germline assignment: CDR1 GTSNPN and CDR2 SVGIG (reference sequence). V trimming: 4 bases; J trimming: 10 bases; junction bases outside the gene matches: 16. The CDR3 nucleotides read TGTGCCTGGACCTTAGGGACGTCCAGGGAGGGCGAGCAGTTCTTC. It specifies CAWTLGTSREGEQFF.

This chain connects TRBV19 to TRBJ2-2; D perhaps matches TRBD1 (5 bases). The CDR3 totals 13 residues. In germline, CDR1 is LNHDA, CDR2 SQIVND (reference sequence). The V gene lost 3 bases and the J gene lost 6 bases, with 8 bases spanning the gap. The CDR3 sequence is CASSITGAGELFF. The CDR3 DNA is TGTGCCAGTAGTATTACAGGCGCCGGGGAGCTGTTTTTT.

The rearrangement uses TRBV7-2 and TRBJ2-4, with D maybe TRBD1 (5 bases). From germline, CDR1 is SGHTA and CDR2 FQGNSA. V lost 1 base and J 0 bases, leaving 7 bases between the germline ends. The CDR3 runs 15 residues. In DNA form, the CDR3 reads TGTGCCAGCAGCTTAGGGGGCATAGCCAAAAACATTCAGTACTTC. Protein: CASSLGGIAKNIQYF.

This clone was observed a few times. This chain joins TRBV13 and TRBJ1-1; no firm D call. Between the trimmed V and J ends, which lost 2 bases and 0 bases, there was a span of 4 bases. This CDR3 is built from 13 residues. Germline loops: CDR1 PRHDT, CDR2 FYEKMQ (reference sequence). This CDR3 is CASSLRLNTEAFF. CDR3 nucleotides: TGTGCCAGCAGCTTACGGTTGAACACTGAAGCTTTCTTT.

This chain joins TRBV19 and TRBJ1-3; unclear D gene. Germline-derived CDR1 and CDR2 are LNHDA and SQIVND (reference sequence). This CDR3 spans 15 amino acids. Trimming shortened V by 2 bases and J by 0 bases, and 8 bases separated the two germline ends. CDR3: CASSISPNSGNTIYF. In DNA, the CDR3 is TGTGCCAGTAGTATAAGCCCGAACTCTGGAAACACCATATATTTT. The whole variable domain, filled in from reference TRBV19 and TRBJ1-3, reads DGGITQSPKYLFRKEGQNVTLSCEQNLNHDAMYWYRQDPGQGLRLIYYSQIVNDFQKGDIAEGYSVSREKKESFPLTVTSAQKNPTAFYLCASSISPNSGNTIYFGEGSWLTVV.

This clone was recorded a few times. CDR3 amino acids: CASSVGGTTDNEQFF. The CDR3 DNA is TGTGCCAGCAGCGTAGGCGGGACCACCGACAATGAGCAGTTCTTC. The rearrangement uses TRBV9 and TRBJ2-1, with TRBD2 as a possible D gene (6 bases). Per the germline V gene, CDR1 is SGDLS and CDR2 is YYNGEE. Trimming stripped 0 bases from V and 5 bases from J, with 12 bases between. CDR3 size: 15 residues.

Worth noting for this clone: Other nucleotide sequences from this sample produce the same CDR3. This rearrangement joins TRBV30 to TRBJ2-3; TRBD2 matches at 9 bases. Germline assignment: CDR1 GTSNPN and CDR2 SVGIG (reference sequence). V was clipped by 3 bases and J by 2 bases; unmatched bases: 3. The CDR3 is 14 residues long. This CDR3 reads CAWRLAGSTDTQYF. In DNA form, the CDR3 reads TGTGCCTGGAGGCTAGCGGGGTCCACAGATACGCAGTATTTT.

This chain links TRBV4-1 with TRBJ2-7; 7 bases are a match to TRBD2. The germline V gene has CDR1 MGHRA and CDR2 YSYEKL. This CDR3 is built from 15 residues. After removal of 0 bases from V and 7 bases from J, the junction contained 9 bases not matched to a gene. The CDR3 region has the DNA TGCGCCAGCAGCCAAGACTCACACCGCGGGGGAGAGCAGTACTTC. Its protein is CASSQDSHRGGEQYF.

This clone showed up just a few times. The V and J genes are TRBV30 and TRBJ2-5; tentatively, D is TRBD2 (6 bases). The length of the CDR3 is 13 residues. CDR1 GTSNPN and CDR2 SVGIG come from the germline V gene (reference sequence). V gave up 3 bases and J gave up 4 bases, with 12 bases separating them. The CDR3 loop reads CAWRPVGGETQYF. The CDR3 nucleotides are TGTGCCTGGAGGCCCGTCGGGGGAGAGACCCAGTACTTC. The full variable domain, its missing parts supplied by reference TRBV30 and TRBJ2-5, is SQTIHQWPATLVQPVGSPLSLECTVEGTSNPNLYWYRQAAGRGLQLLFYSVGIGQISSEVPQNLSASRPQDRQFILSSKKLLLSDSGFYLCAWRPVGGETQYFGPGTRLLVL.

The rearrangement uses TRBV12-5 and TRBJ2-2; TRBD1 agrees at 7 bases. Per the germline V gene, CDR1 is LGHNT and CDR2 is FRNRAP. The CDR3 sequence is 15 residues long. The ends lost 6 bases at V and 7 bases at J; junction bases unmatched: 11. The CDR3 loop reads CASGLRQGRGGELFF. The CDR3 DNA reads as TGTGCTAGTGGATTACGACAGGGAAGGGGCGGGGAGCTGTTTTTT.

This clone was seen a few times. The V and J genes are TRBV6-6 and TRBJ1-5; 8 nucleotides line up with TRBD1. Germline loops: CDR1 MNHNY, CDR2 SVGAGI (reference sequence). Trimming cost V 6 bases and J 7 bases; bases outside gene matches: 11. This CDR3 region has 15 residues. CDR3 in DNA: TGTGCCAGCAGCCTTCAGGGGGCGCGAGGACAGCCCCAGCATTTT. Protein: CASSLQGARGQPQHF.

About this clone: A much larger clone is a single base away; this may be a read error. The chain couples TRBV4-2 to TRBJ2-1; 9 positions agree with TRBD2. The CDR3 length is 14 residues. In germline, CDR1 is LGHNA, CDR2 YNFKEQ. The ends lost 2 bases at V and 4 bases at J; junction bases unmatched: 0. CDR3 region: CASSQLAGYNEQFF. CDR3 nucleotide sequence: TGTGCCAGCAGCCAACTAGCGGGATACAATGAGCAGTTCTTC.

Points on this clone: The junction does not match germline at one end; this may be a read error. The chain joins TRBV7-7 to TRBJ2-1, with a weak D call TRBD2 (5 bases). In germline, CDR1 is SSHAT, CDR2 FNYEAQ (reference sequence). This CDR3 is built from 13 residues. CDR3 in amino acids: CASSLARATEQFF. The CDR3 nucleotides are TGTGCTAGCAGCTTAGCGCGGGCAACCGAGCAGTTCTTC.

The chain uses TRBV25-1 and TRBJ2-3; 8 nucleotides match TRBD1. CDR3 size: 15 residues. Germline-derived CDR1 and CDR2 are MGHDK and SYGVNS. Trimming cost V 4 bases and J 2 bases; bases outside gene matches: 5. CDR3 nucleotides: TGTGCCAGCAGTGCCGGGACAGGCCCCACAGATACGCAGTATTTT. Translating gives CASSAGTGPTDTQYF.

This clone has a handful of counts. V is TRBV15 and J is TRBJ2-1; perhaps TRBD1 as D (8 bases). V lost 0 bases to trimming and J lost 0 bases, with 15 bases between them. Looked up from germline, CDR1 is LNHNV and CDR2 is YYDKDF (reference sequence). The CDR3 covers 18 residues. The CDR3 sequence is CATSREGGGTGSYNEQFF. The CDR3 DNA reads as TGTGCCACCAGCAGAGAAGGGGGAGGGACAGGCTCCTACAATGAGCAGTTCTTC. Using reference TRBV15 and TRBJ2-1 for the parts outside the CDR3, the full variable domain is DAMVIQNPRYQVTQFGKPVTLSCSQTLNHNVMYWYQQKSSQAPKLLFHYYDKDFNNEADTPDNFQSRRPNTSFCFLDIRSPGLGDTAMYLCATSREGGGTGSYNEQFFGPGTRLTVL.

The chain is built from TRBV7-2 and TRBJ1-6; TRBD1 agrees at 9 bases. Germline loops: CDR1 SGHTA, CDR2 FQGNSA. With V trimmed by 5 bases and J by 7 bases, 6 bases remained unmatched. The CDR3 contains 15 residues. The CDR3 DNA is TGTGCCAGCAGCGCAATAGGACAGGGGAATTCACCCCTCCACTTT. It yields the protein CASSAIGQGNSPLHF.

This clone was found a few times. This rearrangement joins TRBV5-1 to TRBJ2-5; 11 bases agree with TRBD1. Losses at the gene ends were 6 bases for V and 5 bases for J; bases not matched to a gene: 9. The CDR3 runs to 15 residues. Germline loops: CDR1 SGHRS, CDR2 YFSETQ. In DNA form, the CDR3 reads TGCGCCAGCAACTTCGGACAGGGGGCACGCGAGACCCAGTACTTC. This translates into CASNFGQGARETQYF.

The chain joins TRBV28 to TRBJ1-2; 8 bases line up with TRBD1. The CDR3 runs 16 residues. Germline CDR1 reads MDHEN; CDR2 reads SYDVKM. V lost 1 base and J lost 4; bases outside the gene matches: 8. This chain's CDR3 is CASSLYPGTGGYGYTF. The CDR3 bases are TGTGCCAGCAGTTTATACCCCGGGACAGGAGGCTATGGCTACACCTTC.

There are a few counts of this clone. This rearrangement joins TRBV11-1 to TRBJ2-1, with 7 bases matching TRBD2. This CDR3 spans 16 amino acids. Per germline, CDR1 SGHAT and CDR2 FQDESV (reference sequence). V shed 4 bases, J shed 1 base, and the junction held 7 bases outside the gene matches. The CDR3: CASSSRGRGSYNEQFF. CDR3 bases: TGTGCCAGCAGCTCCCGGGGGAGGGGATCCTACAATGAGCAGTTCTTC.

This clone was counted between two and nine times. As DNA, the CDR3 is TGTGCCAGCAGCTTAGACAGTTTCTCTGGAAACACCATATATTTT. Translation gives CASSLDSFSGNTIYF. The V gene is TRBV7-8, the J gene TRBJ1-3; D is unclear. The CDR3 has 15 amino acids. V was clipped by 1 base and J by 0 bases, with 7 bases between them. Per germline, CDR1 SGHVS and CDR2 FQNEAQ.

This clone was observed many times. This chain uses TRBV29-1 with TRBJ1-4; 9 bases match TRBD1. CDR3 length: 13 residues. The ends lost 5 bases at V and 8 bases at J; junction bases unmatched: 6. Looked up from germline, CDR1 is SQVTM and CDR2 is ANQGSEA. In nucleotides, the CDR3 is TGCAGCGTTACCGGGACAGGGAGCGAAAAACTGTTTTTT. Its translation is CSVTGTGSEKLFF.